This T cell receptor (beta chain) was sequenced for a study of blood T cell repertoires in COVID-19 (dated by TCRdb to the early 2020s). For the study in its entirety: Samples from collaborators originated in the United States, Italy and Spain and spanned both the acute and convalescent phases of COVID-19. The prospective study material was composed of cDNA or gDNA derived from T cells, B-cell-depleted T cells, or PBMCs. The dataset comprised deeply sampled blood TCRbeta repertoires from subjects exposed to, actively infected with, or recovered from COVID-19. The repertoires were released in a freely available public database intended as a resource for research on the immune response to SARS-CoV-2. The samples were drawn from the first 160 participants of the ongoing ImmuneRACE study and from over a thousand subjects provided by 6 global collaborators. Nearly every sample came with metadata listing a de-identified subject ID, COVID-19 status, age in years and sex. Where available, HLA class I and class II types were taken from metadata supplied by the sample provider and were not determined by assay-based typing. Broad study findings and their caveats: The amount of clinical and demographic metadata varied by source and participant and was provided uncurated.

The CDR3 runs 14 residues from the cysteine to the phenylalanine. Only the CDR3 DNA stays, 42 bases, in frame from base 1. The germline V gene sets CDR1 to SGHRS and CDR2 to YFSETQ. Cut back by 3 bases and 5 bases, the V and J ends lie 14 bases apart. The immunoSEQ Assay, a bias-controlled multiplex PCR, was used to amplify TCRbeta CDR3 regions from genomic DNA. On the authors' methods: The number of nucleated cells in each sample was estimated by amplification of reference gene primers within the assay. Sequence reads were collapsed and filtered to measure the absolute abundance of every unique TCRbeta CDR3 rearrangement. Productive Simpson clonality was computed per sample as the square root of Simpson's diversity index over productive rearrangements. In TCRdb, the immuneACCESS table is reduced to in-frame sequences with V and J assigned. These tables do not hold every clone; where another copy was compared, an unresolved V gene accounts for under half, and the others remain unexplained. The V and J calls and clone size come from that table; D and trimming were worked out from the DNA. The table for this sample lists fewer than 90,000 clones; 84% of them were counted only once. The ten largest clonotypes hold around 35% of the sample.

With respect to this clone: The specificity of this receptor is unknown. There are no base qualities to consult, and no much larger clone falls within one base.

The collaborating institutions used their own protocols to collect whole blood in K2EDTA tubes. For TCRbeta analysis, collaborators shipped samples as frozen whole blood, isolated PBMCs, or DNA extracted from either of those sample types. The TCR was taken from a man in his sixties or seventies with acute or convalescent COVID-19. The V and J segments used are TRBV5-1 and TRBJ2-5; TRBD1 could be the D gene, as 6 bases match. Material: peripheral blood. The DNA is as follows: TGCGCCAGCAGCTATCAAGGGGGTCGTGAGACCCAGTACTTC. Its translation reads: CASSYQGGRETQYF.